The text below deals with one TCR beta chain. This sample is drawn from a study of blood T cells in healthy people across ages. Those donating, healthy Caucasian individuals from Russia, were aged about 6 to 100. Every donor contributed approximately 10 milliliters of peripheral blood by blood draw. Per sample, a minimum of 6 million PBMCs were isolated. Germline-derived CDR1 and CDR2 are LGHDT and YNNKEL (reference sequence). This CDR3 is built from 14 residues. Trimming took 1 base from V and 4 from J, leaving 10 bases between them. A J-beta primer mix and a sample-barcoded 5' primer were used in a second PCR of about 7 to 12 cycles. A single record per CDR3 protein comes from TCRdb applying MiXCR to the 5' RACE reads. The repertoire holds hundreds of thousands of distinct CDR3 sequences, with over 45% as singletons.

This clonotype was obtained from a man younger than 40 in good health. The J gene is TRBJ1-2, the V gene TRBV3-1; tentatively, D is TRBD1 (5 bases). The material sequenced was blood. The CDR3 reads CASSQGRGPYGYTF. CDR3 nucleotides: TGTGCCAGCAGCCAAGGGCGGGGACCCTATGGCTACACCTTC. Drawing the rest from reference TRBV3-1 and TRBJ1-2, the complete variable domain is DTAVSQTPKYLVTQMGNDKSIKCEQNLGHDTMYWYKQDSKKFLKIMFSYNNKELIINETVPNRFSPKSPDKAHLNLHINSLELGDSAVYFCASSQGRGPYGYTFGSGTRLTVV.